The TCR beta chain described here comes from a study of shared clonotypes between healthy human individuals. The study, taken as a whole, reports: All-four-donor shared clonotypes had higher generation probabilities than non-shared clonotypes did. The study found about 5% of naive CD4 clonotypes shared across a few donors. Among the subsets, naive ones generally showed larger estimated richness than memory ones.

This CDR3 region has 15 residues. Deletions cut 10 bases from V and 0 bases from J, with 13 bases between. Germline V gene lookup returns CDR1 LNHDA and CDR2 SQIVND (reference sequence). Comments on this clone: No antigen is known for it.

Original processing notes: ImmunoSEQ output lacked quality scores and full-length reads, limiting matched filtering. TCRdb keeps only in-frame clones here, not all; method: immunoSEQ multiplex PCR. V and J calls and clone size are copied from that table; D and trimming were computed from the DNA. The sample shows around 510,000 clones, more than 95% of them seen only once. J is TRBJ2-6 and V is TRBV19, with D possibly TRBD1 on 5 matching bases. Material: naive CD4+ T cells sorted from blood. Subset denoted: CD45RA+ positively selected. The TCR comes from a woman aged 25 to 45 in good health. The CDR3 reads CATYPGNSGANVLTF. The DNA of the CDR3 is TGTGCCACTTACCCAGGGAACTCTGGGGCCAACGTCCTGACTTTC.